The 11 T cell receptor beta chains given below trace back to one sample, sequenced in a study of shared clonotypes between healthy human individuals. Only in-frame clones appear in the TCRdb table, and some are missing; sequencing was by immunoSEQ multiplex PCR. The table lists roughly 2,500,000 clones, 93% of them singletons. The sample taken for sequencing was naive CD4+ T cells from PBMCs. The subset denotes: CD45RA+ positively selected. These TCRs come from a man aged 18-30 years in good health. Some clones in this sample may be carry-over from other donors' samples.

The gene calls are TRBV15 and TRBJ1-1, with D hard to call. This CDR3 is 15 amino acids long. V lost 1 base and J lost 10, with 19 bases in between. Germline V gene sequence: CDR1 LNHNV, CDR2 YYDKDF (reference sequence). CDR3 amino acids: CATSRAGGSFMGAFF. CDR3 coding DNA: TGTGCCACCAGCAGAGCTGGAGGGAGTTTTATGGGAGCTTTCTTT. The full variable domain, in which reference TRBV15 and TRBJ1-1 provide the parts outside the CDR3, is DAMVIQNPRYQVTQFGKPVTLSCSQTLNHNVMYWYQQKSSQAPKLLFHYYDKDFNNEADTPDNFQSRRPNTSFCFLDIRSPGLGDTAMYLCATSRAGGSFMGAFFGQGTRLTVV.

The rearrangement joins TRBV7-9 to TRBJ1-1; D gene ambiguous. There are 14 residues in the CDR3. The germline V and J ends were trimmed by 3 bases and 1 base, with 9 bases remaining between them. The V gene's germline CDR1 is SEHNR and CDR2 FQNEAQ (reference sequence). The CDR3 here is CASSFDRRNTEAFF. CDR3 nucleotide sequence: TGTGCCAGCAGCTTCGATAGGAGGAACACTGAAGCTTTCTTT.

This sequence joins TRBV9 and TRBJ1-2; 11 nucleotides agree with TRBD1. Germline trimming cut 4 bases from V and 4 bases from J; bases unmatched to any gene: 3. This CDR3 region has 14 residues. CDR1 is SGDLS and CDR2 is YYNGEE in the germline V gene. CDR3 residues: CASSKGQGAYGYTF. The CDR3 DNA reads TGTGCCAGCAGCAAAGGACAGGGGGCCTATGGCTACACCTTC. The variable domain in full, completed from reference TRBV9 and TRBJ1-2, reads DSGVTQTPKHLITATGQRVTLRCSPRSGDLSVYWYQQSLDQGLQFLIQYYNGEERAKGNILERFSAQQFPDLHSELNLSSLELGDSALYFCASSKGQGAYGYTFGSGTRLTVV.

V is TRBV6-6 and J is TRBJ1-1; 7 nucleotides line up with TRBD1. Looked up from germline, CDR1 is MNHNY and CDR2 is SVGAGI (reference sequence). The CDR3 has 13 amino acids. With V trimmed by 6 bases and J by 4 bases, 5 bases remained unmatched. The CDR3 DNA reads TGTGCCAGCAGATCGACAGGGACCACTGAAGCTTTCTTT. Translation: CASRSTGTTEAFF.

V and J are TRBV28 and TRBJ1-2; D is possibly TRBD1 (6 bases). This CDR3 comprises 13 residues. The germline CDR1 and CDR2 sequences are MDHEN and SYDVKM. Trimming removed 7 bases from V and 7 bases from J, with 16 bases in between. CDR3 in amino acids: CASNNQGWGGYTF. The DNA for the CDR3 is TGTGCCAGCAACAACCAGGGGTGGGGTGGCTACACCTTC.

The chain couples TRBV30 to TRBJ1-5; tentatively, D is TRBD1 (5 bases). Between the trimmed V and J ends, which lost 2 bases and 5 bases, there was a span of 10 bases. Germline assignment: CDR1 GTSNPN and CDR2 SVGIG (reference sequence). The length of the CDR3 is 13 residues. The CDR3 nucleotides read TGTGCCTGGAGTCAAGGGGTTGATCAGCCCCAGCATTTT. As protein: CAWSQGVDQPQHF.

The J gene is TRBJ2-7, the V gene TRBV19, with 7 bases lining up with TRBD2. This CDR3 is built from 14 residues. V lost 3 bases to trimming and J lost 0 bases; unmatched junction nucleotides: 2. Germline CDR1 and CDR2: LNHDA and SQIVND (reference sequence). In nucleotides, the CDR3 is TGTGCCAGTAGTATTGAGCGGGACTCCTACGAGCAGTACTTC. It encodes CASSIERDSYEQYF.

The chain has TRBV27 and TRBJ2-5; the D call may be TRBD1 or TRBD2 (6 bases each). V was clipped by 5 bases and J by 4 bases, with 20 bases between them. Germline CDR1 and CDR2: MNHEY and SMNVEV (reference sequence). This CDR3 has 16 residues. DNA of the CDR3: TGTGCCAGCAGTGGAGGGGGACGAGGGGTAGGAGAGACCCAGTACTTC. It yields the protein CASSGGGRGVGETQYF.

The rearrangement links TRBV6-5 to TRBJ1-1, with a possible D match to TRBD1 (5 bases). Germline CDR1 MNHEY, CDR2 SVGAGI. Between the trimmed V and J ends, which lost 4 bases and 5 bases, there was a span of 11 bases. The CDR3 covers 13 residues. The CDR3 DNA reads TGTGCCAGCAGTTTCGGGGGTGAGACTGAAGCTTTCTTT. The encoded protein is CASSFGGETEAFF.

The chain couples TRBV28 to TRBJ2-1; D ambiguous. The ends were cut back, 5 bases at V and 8 bases at J, with 4 bases in the middle. Germline loops: CDR1 MDHEN, CDR2 SYDVKM. The CDR3 extends over 10 amino acids. The DNA for the CDR3 is TGTGCCAGCAGTAGCCATGAGCAGTTCTTC. Its translation: CASSSHEQFF.

J is TRBJ2-7 and V is TRBV4-1; 14 positions agree with TRBD2. The J segment lost 2 bases and the V segment lost 4 bases, leaving 16 bases of the junction unmatched. CDR3 size: 20 residues. Per the germline V gene, CDR1 is MGHRA and CDR2 is YSYEKL. The CDR3 sequence: CASSRQESGTSGSFAYEQYF. The CDR3 bases are TGCGCCAGCAGCCGCCAAGAGAGCGGGACTAGCGGGAGTTTCGCCTACGAGCAGTACTTC.